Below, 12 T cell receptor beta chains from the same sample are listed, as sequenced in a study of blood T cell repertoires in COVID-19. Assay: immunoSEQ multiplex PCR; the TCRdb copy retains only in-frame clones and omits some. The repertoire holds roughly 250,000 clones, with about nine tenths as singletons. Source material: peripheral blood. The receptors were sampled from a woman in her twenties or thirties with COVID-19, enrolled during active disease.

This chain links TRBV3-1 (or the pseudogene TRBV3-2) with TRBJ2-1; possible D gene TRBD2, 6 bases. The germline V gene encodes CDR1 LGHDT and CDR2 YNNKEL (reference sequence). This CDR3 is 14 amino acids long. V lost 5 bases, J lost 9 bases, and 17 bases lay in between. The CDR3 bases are TGTGCCAGCAGCTTCAATCGGGGGAGGTTTGAGCAGTTCTTC. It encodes CASSFNRGRFEQFF.

DNA for the CDR3: TGTGCCAGCAGCTACCTGGGGGGAGCCAAAAACATTCAGTACTTC. Amino acids: CASSYLGGAKNIQYF. The V call is TRBV6-5, the J call TRBJ2-4; TRBD2 is a possible D gene (6 bases). Deletions cut 6 bases from V and 0 bases from J, with 12 bases between. The CDR3 consists of 15 residues. Germline V gives CDR1 MNHEY, CDR2 SVGAGI.

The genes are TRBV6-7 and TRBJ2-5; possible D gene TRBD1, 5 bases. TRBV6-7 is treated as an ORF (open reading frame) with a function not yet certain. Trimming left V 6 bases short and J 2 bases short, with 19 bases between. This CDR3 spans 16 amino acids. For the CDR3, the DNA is TGTGCCAGCAGCACTACTCCAGGGTACAGACAAGAGACCCAGTACTTC. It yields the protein CASSTTPGYRQETQYF.

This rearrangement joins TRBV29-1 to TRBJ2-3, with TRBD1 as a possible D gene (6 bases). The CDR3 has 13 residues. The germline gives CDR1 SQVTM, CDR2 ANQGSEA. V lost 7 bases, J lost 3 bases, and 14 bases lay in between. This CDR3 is CSGTGFYTDTQYF. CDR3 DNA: TGCAGCGGAACAGGGTTTTATACAGATACGCAGTATTTT.

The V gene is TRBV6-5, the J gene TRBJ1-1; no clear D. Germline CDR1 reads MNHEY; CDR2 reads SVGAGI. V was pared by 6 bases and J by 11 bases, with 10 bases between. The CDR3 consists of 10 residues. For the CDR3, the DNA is TGTGCCAGCAGCCCCAGGTCTGCTTTCTTT. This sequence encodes CASSPRSAFF.

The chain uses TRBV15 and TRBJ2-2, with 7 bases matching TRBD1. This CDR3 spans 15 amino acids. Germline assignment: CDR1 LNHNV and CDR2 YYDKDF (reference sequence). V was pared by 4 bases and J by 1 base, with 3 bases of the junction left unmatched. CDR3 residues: CATSTGTVNTGELFF. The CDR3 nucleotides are TGTGCCACCAGCACTGGGACAGTGAACACCGGGGAGCTGTTTTTT.

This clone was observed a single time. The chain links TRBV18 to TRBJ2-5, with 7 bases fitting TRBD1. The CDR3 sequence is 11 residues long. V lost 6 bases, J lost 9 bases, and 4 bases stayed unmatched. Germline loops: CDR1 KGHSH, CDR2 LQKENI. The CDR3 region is CASSPTGAQYF. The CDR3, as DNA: TGTGCCAGCTCCCCTACAGGGGCCCAGTACTTC.

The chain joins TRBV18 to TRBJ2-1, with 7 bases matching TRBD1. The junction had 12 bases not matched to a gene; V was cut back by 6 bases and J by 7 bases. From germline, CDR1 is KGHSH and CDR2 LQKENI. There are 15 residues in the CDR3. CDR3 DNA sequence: TGTGCCAGCTCGGACACAGGGGTGCTAAGGAATGAGCAGTTCTTC. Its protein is CASSDTGVLRNEQFF.

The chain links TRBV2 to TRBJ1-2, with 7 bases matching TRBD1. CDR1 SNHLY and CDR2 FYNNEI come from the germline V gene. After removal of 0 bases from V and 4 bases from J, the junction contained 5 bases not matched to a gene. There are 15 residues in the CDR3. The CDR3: CASSEARSGGYGYTF. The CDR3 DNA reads TGTGCCAGCAGTGAAGCGAGGTCAGGGGGCTATGGCTACACCTTC.

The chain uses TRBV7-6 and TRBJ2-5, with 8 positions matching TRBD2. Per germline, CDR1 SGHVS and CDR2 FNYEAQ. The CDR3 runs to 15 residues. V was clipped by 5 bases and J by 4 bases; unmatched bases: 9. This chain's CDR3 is CASSPVTGGRETQYF. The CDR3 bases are TGTGCCAGCAGCCCCGTGACGGGGGGGCGAGAGACCCAGTACTTC.

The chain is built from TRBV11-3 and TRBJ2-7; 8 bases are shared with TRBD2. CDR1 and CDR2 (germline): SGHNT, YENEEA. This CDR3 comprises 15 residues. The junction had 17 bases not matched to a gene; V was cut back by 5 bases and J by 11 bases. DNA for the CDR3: TGTGCCAGCAGCCGGGGGGGCGCAGGCGTCGGGCGGGAGTACTTC. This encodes CASSRGGAGVGREYF.

The CDR3 protein is CASSEGQVGYEQYF. The CDR3 DNA reads TGTGCCAGCAGTGAAGGGCAGGTCGGCTACGAGCAGTACTTC. V is TRBV6-1 and J is TRBJ2-7; D ambiguous. There are 14 residues in the CDR3. From germline, CDR1 is MNHNS and CDR2 SASEGT. V dropped 1 base and J dropped 3 bases, with 10 bases sitting between them.